The 9 T cell receptor beta chains given below trace back to one sample, sequenced in a study of blood T cell repertoires in COVID-19. TCRdb's table, derived via immunoSEQ multiplex PCR, lists solely in-frame clones and lacks some. Among about 81,000 clones listed, under 90% were seen once. Sequencing input: peripheral blood. The receptors were gathered from a human donor in a cohort sampled during active COVID-19.

With regard to this clone: One junction end disagrees with the germline gene, perhaps due to a read error. The V call is TRBV5-1, the J call TRBJ1-3; D may be TRBD1 (5 bases). The CDR3 contains 14 residues. Germline V gene sequence: CDR1 SGHRS, CDR2 YFSETQ. In DNA, the CDR3 is TGCGCCAGCAGCTTATGGGGCTCTGAAAACACCATATATTTT. This translates into CASSLWGSENTIYF.

J is TRBJ1-2 and V is TRBV7-9; TRBD1 matches 10 bases. This CDR3 contains 13 residues. Germline values: CDR1 SEHNR, CDR2 FQNEAQ (reference sequence). V lost 5 bases, J lost 6 bases, and 3 bases stayed unmatched. CDR3 region: CASSPTGGDGYTF. For the CDR3, the DNA is TGTGCCAGCAGCCCGACAGGGGGCGATGGCTACACCTTC. Complete variable domain (other parts from reference TRBV7-9 and TRBJ1-2): DTGVSQNPRHKITKRGQNVTFRCDPISEHNRLYWYRQTLGQGPEFLTYFQNEAQLEKSRLLSDRFSAERPKGSFSTLEIQRTEQGDSAMYLCASSPTGGDGYTFGSGTRLTVV.

The table lists this clone with a few counts. The chain recombines TRBV4-2 with TRBJ1-2, with 7 bases lining up with TRBD1. The CDR3 is 16 amino acids. Germline loops: CDR1 LGHNA, CDR2 YNFKEQ. With V trimmed by 0 bases and J by 0 bases, 4 bases remained unmatched. CDR3 sequence reads: CASSQEGTATNYGYTF. As DNA, the CDR3 is TGTGCCAGCAGCCAAGAGGGGACAGCAACTAACTATGGCTACACCTTC.

The V and J genes are TRBV5-6 and TRBJ1-6; 8 nucleotides align to TRBD1. V lost 5 bases and J lost 8; bases outside the gene matches: 15. The CDR3 length is 17 residues. Germline loops: CDR1 SGHDT, CDR2 YYEEEE. Here the CDR3 reads CASRLHTDRGRDSPLHF. The CDR3 nucleotides are TGTGCCAGCAGGTTGCATACCGACAGGGGCAGGGATTCACCCCTCCACTTT.

The rearrangement uses TRBV29-1 and TRBJ1-2; no reliable D call. Looked up from germline, CDR1 is SQVTM and CDR2 is ANQGSEA. The CDR3 contains 12 residues. Trimming took 6 bases from V and 5 from J, leaving 13 bases between them. The CDR3 is CSVGEGPYGYTF. The CDR3 DNA is TGCAGCGTCGGTGAGGGTCCGTATGGCTACACCTTC.

The chain carries TRBV9 and TRBJ2-7, with D uncertain. Germline V gives CDR1 SGDLS, CDR2 YYNGEE. Trimming shortened V by 2 bases and J by 2 bases, and 11 bases separated the two germline ends. This CDR3 is 14 amino acids long. The chain's CDR3 is CASSVTSTTYEQYF. CDR3 nucleotides: TGTGCCAGCAGCGTTACAAGTACCACCTACGAGCAGTACTTC.

The chain has TRBV20-1 and TRBJ2-2; 7 bases fit TRBD1. The V and J ends lost 3 bases and 7 bases, in that order; junction bases with no gene match: 8. CDR1 is DFQATT and CDR2 is SNEGSKA in the germline V gene (reference sequence). The CDR3 is 14 amino acids. The CDR3 nucleotides are TGCAGTGCTAGTATGGCAGGGGGTGGCGGGGAGCTGTTTTTT. As protein: CSASMAGGGGELFF.

V and J are TRBV12-3 or TRBV12-4 and TRBJ1-2, with D perhaps matching TRBD1 (5 bases). The CDR3 is made up of 12 amino acids. V was pared by 7 bases and J by 5 bases, with 11 bases between. CDR3 coding DNA: TGTGCCAGCACTCAGGGAGGGTATGGCTACACCTTC. As protein: CASTQGGYGYTF.

The chain carries TRBV11-2 and TRBJ1-1, with D hard to call. The ends were cut back, 1 base at V and 7 bases at J, with 7 bases in the middle. This CDR3 has 12 amino acids. Per germline, CDR1 SGHAT and CDR2 FQNNGV. The CDR3 loop is CASSLGGLEAFF. The CDR3 nucleotides are TGTGCCAGCAGCTTAGGAGGACTTGAAGCTTTCTTT.